The T cell receptor (beta chain) under discussion was sequenced for a study of blood T cell repertoires in COVID-19. CDR3 length equals 16 residues. In germline, CDR1 is MGHRA, CDR2 YSYEKL. V shed 4 bases, J shed 8 bases, and the junction held 11 bases outside the gene matches. Clones were sequenced by immunoSEQ multiplex PCR, and TCRdb holds only the in-frame ones, with some missing. In the table there are about 250,000 clones, approximately 80% of which are singletons. The gene calls are TRBV4-1 and TRBJ2-7; 13 nucleotides match TRBD2. This clonotype originated in a woman between 65 and 79 years old with acute or convalescent COVID-19. The sequencing input was peripheral blood. For the CDR3, the DNA is TGCGCCAGCAGCCCCGGACTAGCGGGGGACCCTACGCAGCAGTACTTC. This encodes CASSPGLAGDPTQQYF.